The 31 T cell receptor beta chains below come from one sample, sequenced in a study of early T cells in non-severe SARS-CoV-2 infection. TCRdb analysed the 5' RACE reads with MiXCR anew, one entry per CDR3 protein. Of 53,000 or so distinct CDR3 sequences in the sample, 6.5% to 9.5% are singletons; the top ten hold roughly 6.2%. The sequenced sample was whole blood. The receptors stem from an adult who was a healthcare worker with PCR-confirmed SARS-CoV-2 infection or an uninfected control (not recorded which).

This clonotype appeared many times. This sequence joins TRBV20-1 and TRBJ1-5; unclear D gene. Germline loops: CDR1 DFQATT, CDR2 SNEGSKA (reference sequence). The CDR3 has 14 amino acids. V lost 0 bases and J 5 bases, leaving 11 bases between the germline ends. In DNA form, the CDR3 reads TGCAGTGCTAGAGATCCGGTAGGGCATCAGCCCCAGCATTTT. Encoded protein: CSARDPVGHQPQHF.

This clonotype was observed at least ten times. The chain carries TRBV12-3 or TRBV12-4 and TRBJ1-6; TRBD1 agrees at 8 bases. The CDR3 length is 15 residues. The V and J ends lost 6 bases and 8 bases, in that order; junction bases with no gene match: 9. The CDR3 region has the DNA TGTGCCAGCAGAATCGACAGGGGTCGATATTCACCCCTCCACTTT. This sequence encodes CASRIDRGRYSPLHF.

Many counts were recorded for this clonotype. V and J are TRBV28 and TRBJ1-5; TRBD1 matches at 8 bases. Germline lookup yields CDR1 MDHEN and CDR2 SYDVKM. With V trimmed by 2 bases and J by 5 bases, 5 bases remained unmatched. This CDR3 region has 15 residues. The CDR3 loop reads CASSLATGVHQPQHF. DNA of the CDR3: TGTGCCAGCAGTTTAGCGACAGGGGTCCATCAGCCCCAGCATTTT. The entire variable domain, with the rest obtained from reference TRBV28 and TRBJ1-5, is as follows: DVKVTQSSRYLVKRTGEKVFLECVQDMDHENMFWYRQDPGLGLRLIYFSYDVKMKEKGDIPEGYSVSREKKERFSLILESASTNQTSMYLCASSLATGVHQPQHFGDGTRLSIL.

This clonotype showed up just a few times. A much more abundant neighbour one base away suggests this may be a read error. V usage is TRBV28 and J usage is TRBJ1-2, with D uncertain. This CDR3 contains 13 residues. V lost 4 bases and J lost 8, with 14 bases in between. Germline V lookup: CDR1 MDHEN, CDR2 SYDVKM. The CDR3 sequence is CASSSAARRGYTF. CDR3 coding DNA: TGTGCCAGCAGTTCGGCGGCGAGACGGGGCTACACCTTC.

V is TRBV11-2 and J is TRBJ2-7, with D perhaps TRBD1 or TRBD2 (5 bases each). CDR1 is SGHAT, CDR2 FQNNGV, per germline. V gave up 4 bases and J gave up 0 bases, with 13 bases separating them. The CDR3 loop spans 15 amino acids. The CDR3 DNA reads as TGTGCCAGCAGCTCCTCGGGGCCTAGCTCCTACGAGCAGTACTTC. It is translated as CASSSSGPSSYEQYF.

Only a few counts were recorded for this clonotype. The rearrangement uses TRBV5-5 and TRBJ1-5, with 10 bases identical to TRBD1. This CDR3 is built from 16 residues. The germline CDR1 and CDR2 sequences are SGHKS and YYEKEE (reference sequence). V shed 4 bases and J 3 bases; nucleotides not matched to a gene: 7. CDR3 coding DNA: TGTGCCAGCAGCACCGGGACAGGGGTGTTCAATCAGCCCCAGCATTTT. As protein: CASSTGTGVFNQPQHF.

This clonotype was seen repeatedly, ten times or more. The J gene is TRBJ1-3, the V gene TRBV5-1; D possibly corresponds to TRBD1 (5 bases). Germline V lookup: CDR1 SGHRS, CDR2 YFSETQ. The V and J ends lost 0 bases and 0 bases respectively, with 10 bases between them. This CDR3 region has 16 residues. The CDR3 nucleotides read TGCGCCAGCAGCTTGGACAGGCGGAGCTCTGGAAACACCATATATTTT. It encodes CASSLDRRSSGNTIYF.

The rearrangement joins TRBV18 to TRBJ2-7; 9 nucleotides agree with TRBD1. The V gene's germline CDR1 is KGHSH and CDR2 LQKENI. The junction had 3 bases not matched to a gene; V was cut back by 1 base and J by 5 bases. This CDR3 contains 14 residues. CDR3 in amino acids: CASSPRRQGDEQYF. CDR3 sequence (DNA): TGTGCCAGCTCACCACGGAGACAGGGGGACGAGCAGTACTTC.

This clonotype was picked up many times. The chain couples TRBV19 to TRBJ1-5; D is undetermined. The CDR3 loop spans 16 amino acids. Germline CDR1 and CDR2: LNHDA and SQIVND (reference sequence). V lost 1 base and J lost 0, with 10 bases in between. The CDR3 DNA sequence: TGTGCCAGTAGTATAGGCCCTGATATTAGCAATCAGCCCCAGCATTTT. The encoded protein is CASSIGPDISNQPQHF.

Ten or more counts support this clonotype. The chain uses TRBV3-1 and TRBJ1-2; D perhaps matches TRBD1 (5 bases). The CDR3 is 16 residues long. Trimming shortened V by 0 bases and J by 0 bases, and 11 bases separated the two germline ends. The V gene's germline CDR1 is LGHDT and CDR2 YNNKEL (reference sequence). This CDR3 reads CASSQDMGLPNYGYTF. For the CDR3, the DNA is TGTGCCAGCAGCCAAGATATGGGGCTTCCTAACTATGGCTACACCTTC.

The chain links TRBV5-1 to TRBJ1-2; 8 bases fit TRBD1. Germline loops: CDR1 SGHRS, CDR2 YFSETQ. CDR3 length equals 15 residues. After removal of 4 bases from V and 0 bases from J, the junction contained 5 bases not matched to a gene. CDR3 sequence (DNA): TGCGCCAGCAGCATAGACAGGGGACCTAACTATGGCTACACCTTC. This encodes CASSIDRGPNYGYTF.

This clonotype has a count of ten or more. This CDR3 is CASSPEVQLTGEYSNQPQHF. The DNA of the CDR3 is TGTGCCAGCTCACCGGAGGTCCAATTAACAGGGGAATATAGCAATCAGCCCCAGCATTTT. The V gene is TRBV18, the J gene TRBJ1-5; 7 bases agree with TRBD1. CDR1 KGHSH and CDR2 LQKENI come from the germline V gene. With V trimmed by 3 bases and J by 0 bases, 17 bases remained unmatched. The CDR3 loop spans 20 amino acids.

This clonotype showed up just a few times. The chain has TRBV6-4 and TRBJ1-3; D is possibly TRBD1 (5 bases). Germline loops: CDR1 MRHNA, CDR2 SNTAGT. The CDR3 runs to 15 residues. The V end was cut by 4 bases, the J end by 2 bases, with 12 bases between. The CDR3 nucleotides are TGTGCCAGCAGTGCGGACGACAGTCCTGGAAACACCATATATTTT. Its translation is CASSADDSPGNTIYF.

This clonotype was counted many times. The rearrangement links TRBV20-1 to TRBJ2-2; D could derive from TRBD1 or TRBD2 (5 bases each). V was cut by 3 bases and J by 3 bases, with 11 bases left in between. This CDR3 is built from 14 residues. Germline V gene data show CDR1 as DFQATT and CDR2 as SNEGSKA (reference sequence). The DNA of the CDR3 is TGCAGTGCTAGGGGGGAAGTCGACACCGGGGAGCTGTTTTTT. Translated: CSARGEVDTGELFF.

V is TRBV9 and J is TRBJ1-6; TRBD1 might be the D (5 bases). This CDR3 is 15 amino acids long. Germline CDR1 and CDR2: SGDLS and YYNGEE. V was cut by 1 base and J by 13 bases, with 18 bases left in between. CDR3 protein: CASSVNRDSPYPLHF. In DNA, the CDR3 is TGTGCCAGCAGCGTAAATCGGGACTCCCCTTATCCCCTCCACTTT.

The rearrangement uses TRBV11-2 and TRBJ2-1; 7 nucleotides match TRBD1. The CDR3 covers 12 residues. The germline gives CDR1 SGHAT, CDR2 FQNNGV. V gave up 1 base and J gave up 12 bases; unmatched junction bases: 3. In DNA form, the CDR3 reads TGTGCCAGCAGCTTAGTGCCAGGGGGGCAGTTCTTC. This gives the protein CASSLVPGGQFF.

This clonotype was detected ten times or more. The gene calls are TRBV20-1 and TRBJ2-2; no definite D call. The length of the CDR3 is 12 residues. From germline, CDR1 is DFQATT and CDR2 SNEGSKA (reference sequence). V was clipped by 0 bases and J by 11 bases, with 10 bases between them. CDR3 sequence reads: CSARENLGELFF. Written as DNA, the CDR3 is TGCAGTGCTAGAGAGAACTTAGGAGAGCTGTTTTTT.

This clonotype was recorded many times. The gene calls are TRBV28 and TRBJ2-2; D might be TRBD1 (5 bases). CDR1 MDHEN and CDR2 SYDVKM come from the germline V gene. The CDR3 spans 14 residues. Trimming cost V 3 bases and J 1 base, with 6 bases left between them. DNA of the CDR3: TGTGCCAGCAGTTTCGGACAGAACACCGGGGAGCTGTTTTTT. This sequence encodes CASSFGQNTGELFF.

There are many counts of this clonotype. The chain recombines TRBV28 with TRBJ2-7; 11 bases match TRBD2. The trim removed 5 bases at V and 0 bases at J, leaving 6 bases unmatched. This CDR3 has 16 residues. The germline V gene encodes CDR1 MDHEN and CDR2 SYDVKM. The CDR3 DNA follows: TGTGCCAGCAGTGCTTTGACTAGCGGGGTCTCCTACGAGCAGTACTTC. The encoded protein is CASSALTSGVSYEQYF.

This clonotype was found a few times. The rearrangement uses TRBV5-1 and TRBJ2-7; D ambiguous. Germline-derived CDR1 and CDR2 are SGHRS and YFSETQ. Trimming shortened V by 0 bases and J by 5 bases, and 6 bases separated the two germline ends. This CDR3 region has 12 residues. CDR3 in DNA: TGCGCCAGCAGCTTGGTACCCCACGAGCAGTACTTC. This encodes CASSLVPHEQYF.

In this sample, this clonotype turned up a few times. V gene TRBV5-1 combines with J gene TRBJ1-5; maybe TRBD1 (6 bases). The CDR3 sequence is 15 residues long. Germline CDR1 reads SGHRS; CDR2 reads YFSETQ. Trimming stripped 0 bases from V and 7 bases from J, with 14 bases between. The CDR3, as DNA: TGCGCCAGCAGCTTGGAAGGGTCAGGGGTCCAGCCCCAGCATTTT. Translating it yields CASSLEGSGVQPQHF.

The sample holds a few counts of this clonotype. The rearrangement joins TRBV30 to TRBJ2-5; 11 bases are a match to TRBD2. With V trimmed by 2 bases and J by 2 bases, 7 bases remained unmatched. The length of the CDR3 is 16 residues. CDR1 is GTSNPN, CDR2 SVGIG, per germline (reference sequence). The DNA for the CDR3 is TGTGCCTGGAGTACGCTAGCGGGGGGACGACAAGAGACCCAGTACTTC. It encodes CAWSTLAGGRQETQYF.

This clonotype was seen repeatedly, ten times or more. The chain employs TRBV27 and TRBJ2-3; D ambiguous. This CDR3 contains 14 residues. Looked up from germline, CDR1 is MNHEY and CDR2 is SMNVEV (reference sequence). The ends were cut back, 6 bases at V and 2 bases at J, with 12 bases in the middle. This CDR3 is CASRSKRTTDTQYF. CDR3 sequence (DNA): TGTGCCAGCAGATCGAAGAGGACCACAGATACGCAGTATTTT.

This clonotype occurred a few times. V and J are TRBV20-1 and TRBJ1-5, with D possibly being TRBD1 (6 bases). The germline V and J ends were trimmed by 0 bases and 1 base, with 13 bases remaining between them. The CDR3 is made up of 16 amino acids. Germline assignment: CDR1 DFQATT and CDR2 SNEGSKA (reference sequence). In DNA form, the CDR3 reads TGCAGTGCTAGAGAAGATAGGGGGACCAGCAATCAGCCCCAGCATTTT. Translating it yields CSAREDRGTSNQPQHF.

The table lists this clonotype with many counts. The chain is built from TRBV2 and TRBJ1-5; 7 nucleotides agree with TRBD1. J lost 6 bases, V lost 4 bases, and 6 bases had no gene match. The germline V gene has CDR1 SNHLY and CDR2 FYNNEI. This CDR3 is built from 14 residues. CDR3 protein: CASSGGTESQPQHF. CDR3 in DNA: TGTGCCAGCAGTGGAGGGACAGAGAGTCAGCCCCAGCATTTT.

This sequence joins TRBV14 and TRBJ2-3; 7 positions agree with TRBD1. V dropped 4 bases and J dropped 0; count of bases not matched to a gene: 10. The germline CDR1 and CDR2 sequences are SGHDN and FVKESK. This CDR3 is 17 amino acids long. DNA of the CDR3: TGTGCCAGCAGCCGCATCGGAAACAGGGGAAGCACAGATACGCAGTATTTT. It specifies CASSRIGNRGSTDTQYF.

This clonotype was picked up many times. This chain joins TRBV6-1 and TRBJ1-6; D is possibly TRBD1 (6 bases). CDR3 size: 14 residues. Germline CDR1 reads MNHNS; CDR2 reads SASEGT. V lost 4 bases to trimming and J lost 7 bases, with 11 bases between them. The CDR3 is CASSAGTTNSPLHF. CDR3 nucleotide sequence: TGTGCCAGCAGTGCCGGGACAACAAATTCACCCCTCCACTTT.

This clonotype was counted ten times or more. V usage is TRBV3-1 and J usage is TRBJ2-3; D is ambiguous. Trimming stripped 1 base from V and 8 bases from J, with 16 bases between. The CDR3 length is 15 residues. CDR1 is LGHDT, CDR2 YNNKEL, per germline (reference sequence). The CDR3 sequence is CASSQGQRSRATQYF. The CDR3 DNA follows: TGTGCCAGCAGCCAAGGCCAACGCTCTAGGGCTACGCAGTATTTT.

This clonotype was seen ten or more times. The chain couples TRBV10-1 to TRBJ2-1; D uncertain. This CDR3 has 15 residues. V was cut by 0 bases and J by 3 bases, with 9 bases left in between. Germline-derived CDR1 and CDR2 are WNHNN and SYGVQD (reference sequence). CDR3 DNA: TGCGCCAGCAGTGAGTCTAGGGTAGGCTACAATGAGCAGTTCTTC. This gives the protein CASSESRVGYNEQFF.

This clonotype appeared many times. The chain links TRBV27 to TRBJ2-7; 8 bases are shared with TRBD1. CDR3 length: 16 amino acids. J lost 3 bases, V lost 1 base, and 8 bases had no gene match. CDR1 is MNHEY and CDR2 is SMNVEV in the germline V gene (reference sequence). CDR3 protein: CASSLWGTGNIYEQYF. The CDR3 DNA sequence: TGTGCCAGCAGTTTATGGGGGACAGGAAATATCTACGAGCAGTACTTC.

J is TRBJ2-7 and V is TRBV5-4, with a tentative D call TRBD1 (6 bases). Germline V gene lookup returns CDR1 SGHNT and CDR2 YYREEE (reference sequence). The CDR3 is 12 residues long. The V gene lost 10 bases and the J gene lost 3 bases, with 14 bases spanning the gap. CDR3 residues: CAAGELDYEQYF. The CDR3 DNA reads TGTGCCGCAGGGGAGTTGGACTACGAGCAGTACTTC.